This is a list of T cell receptor beta chains from one sample in a study of response to subunit inactivated influenza vaccine. Using its own MiXCR run on the RT-PCR reads, TCRdb lists one record per CDR3 protein. The sample holds roughly 650,000 distinct CDR3 sequences; about 15% are singletons and the top ten take around a tenth. This specimen consisted of PBMCs from blood, obtained 11 to 12 days after vaccination. Receptor source: a man aged 45-65 years who received an inactivated influenza vaccine. Both conserved end residues are part of each CDR3.

J gene | V gene | CDR3 protein
TRBJ2-2 | TRBV2 | CASRDLGKNTGELFF
TRBJ2-3 | TRBV2 | CASSRTSGGGSSDTQYF
TRBJ2-5 | TRBV12-3/TRBV12-4 | CASSFARETQYF
TRBJ2-7 | TRBV7-2 | CASSLGRTSGGAFF
TRBJ2-3 | TRBV11-2 | CASSLRKGLGPDTQYF
TRBJ1-3 | TRBV18 | CASSPATGRSGNTIYF
TRBJ2-2 | TRBV2 | CASKLTGVTGELFF
TRBJ2-3 | TRBV20-1 | CSARAGGHTDTQYF
TRBJ1-6 | TRBV6-5 | CASSYGQGADNSPLHF
TRBJ2-3 | TRBV5-1 | CASSFAGGSPSTDTQYF
TRBJ1-1 | TRBV7-9 | CASSSMAGLEAFF